These 18 T cell receptor beta chains were sequenced from one sample in a study of T cell responses to AZD1222 COVID-19 vaccine. The protocol was immunoSEQ multiplex PCR, while the TCRdb copy is restricted to in-frame clones and leaves out a portion. The profile shows roughly 80,000 clones, less than 95% of them singletons. The specimen was peripheral blood, collected 28 days after the second AZD1222 dose. The receptors here all came from an adult who received the AZD1222 COVID-19 vaccine.

This sequence joins TRBV5-4 and TRBJ1-4, with 7 bases that match TRBD1. The ends lost 3 bases at V and 8 bases at J; junction bases unmatched: 7. CDR1 SGHNT and CDR2 YYREEE come from the germline V gene (reference sequence). The CDR3 has 14 residues. The CDR3 DNA reads TGTGCCAGCAGCTCTACAGGGGAAGGCGAAAAACTGTTTTTT. Its translation is CASSSTGEGEKLFF.

The chain combines TRBV5-8 with TRBJ1-2; 8 bases match TRBD1. Trimming cost V 2 bases and J 6 bases; bases outside gene matches: 9. The CDR3 is made up of 15 amino acids. Germline CDR1 is SGHTS and CDR2 is YDEGEE. The CDR3 loop is CASSFRTGRVDGYTF. DNA for the CDR3: TGTGCCAGCAGCTTTCGGACAGGGCGAGTGGATGGCTACACCTTC.

There are a few counts of this clone. The CDR3: CASSPRSSYNEQFF. For the CDR3, the DNA is TGTGCCAGCAGCCCCCGGTCCTCCTACAATGAGCAGTTCTTC. The V call is TRBV14, the J call TRBJ2-1; D remains unclear. This CDR3 comprises 14 residues. The V end lost 4 bases, the J end lost 0 bases, and 7 bases lay between the germline ends. Germline V CDR1 and CDR2: SGHDN, FVKESK. The full variable domain, in which reference TRBV14 and TRBJ2-1 provide the parts outside the CDR3, is EAGVTQFPSHSVIEKGQTVTLRCDPISGHDNLYWYRRVMGKEIKFLLHFVKESKQDESGMPNNRFLAERTGGTYSTLKVQPAELEDSGVYFCASSPRSSYNEQFFGPGTRLTVL.

The rearrangement links TRBV7-9 to TRBJ1-1, with D uncertain. The CDR3 totals 12 residues. Trimming cost V 5 bases and J 6 bases, with 10 bases left between them. CDR1 SEHNR and CDR2 FQNEAQ come from the germline V gene (reference sequence). The CDR3 bases are TGTGCCAGCAGCCGCCCGCGGGCTGAAGCTTTCTTT. It translates to CASSRPRAEAFF.

The gene calls are TRBV7-2 and TRBJ2-3; 7 nucleotides match TRBD1. Germline CDR1 is SGHTA and CDR2 is FQGNSA. This CDR3 comprises 15 residues. The junction had 10 bases not matched to a gene; V was cut back by 5 bases and J by 5 bases. The CDR3, as DNA: TGTGCCAGCAGCCGGGCTGACAGGGTGGGAGATACGCAGTATTTT. The encoded protein is CASSRADRVGDTQYF.

The chain carries TRBV30 and TRBJ2-7; D unresolved. Germline V lookup: CDR1 GTSNPN, CDR2 SVGIG (reference sequence). Trimming shortened V by 0 bases and J by 3 bases, and 9 bases separated the two germline ends. This CDR3 spans 13 amino acids. CDR3 loop: CAWSVNRHYEQYF. Written as DNA, the CDR3 is TGTGCCTGGAGTGTTAACAGACACTACGAGCAGTACTTC.

This chain uses TRBV29-1 with TRBJ1-1; the D is unclear. Trimming removed 6 bases from V and 2 bases from J, with 10 bases in between. The CDR3 length is 12 residues. Germline V lookup: CDR1 SQVTM, CDR2 ANQGSEA. The CDR3 spells CSVRSRNTEAFF. CDR3 sequence (DNA): TGCAGCGTGCGATCCAGAAACACTGAAGCTTTCTTT.

The CDR3 protein is CASSYSTTTTDTQYF. The CDR3 DNA follows: TGTGCCAGCAGTTACTCGACTACCACCACAGATACGCAGTATTTT. V gene TRBV6-5 combines with J gene TRBJ2-3; D perhaps matches TRBD2 (5 bases). CDR1 MNHEY and CDR2 SVGAGI come from the germline V gene. Trimming took 0 bases from V and 2 from J, leaving 9 bases between them. The length of the CDR3 is 15 residues.

V and J are TRBV7-2 and TRBJ1-5; 8 bases line up with TRBD1. CDR3 length equals 14 residues. The J segment lost 4 bases and the V segment lost 5 bases, leaving 4 bases of the junction unmatched. Germline V lookup: CDR1 SGHTA, CDR2 FQGNSA. The CDR3 region is CASSLGTGNQPQHF. The CDR3 nucleotides are TGTGCCAGCAGCCTCGGGACAGGAAATCAGCCCCAGCATTTT.

The chain has TRBV29-1 and TRBJ1-2, with a tentative D call TRBD1 (6 bases). Trimming pared 6 bases from V and 7 bases from J, leaving 15 bases between. This CDR3 has 12 amino acids. Germline lookup yields CDR1 SQVTM and CDR2 ANQGSEA. This CDR3 reads CSVEGGLGGYTF. CDR3 nucleotides: TGCAGCGTCGAGGGGGGGCTCGGTGGCTACACCTTC.

This clone was recorded once. The gene calls are TRBV18 and TRBJ2-3, with D perhaps TRBD1 (5 bases). CDR1 and CDR2 from the germline V gene are KGHSH and LQKENI. V was clipped by 1 base and J by 2 bases, with 7 bases between them. The CDR3 has 14 amino acids. The CDR3 coding sequence is TGTGCCAGCTCACCACGACAGCACACAGATACGCAGTATTTT. It specifies CASSPRQHTDTQYF.

The chain couples TRBV7-2 to TRBJ2-7, with TRBD2 identical over 8 bases. V lost 0 bases, J lost 2 bases, and 9 bases stayed unmatched. The CDR3 spans 17 residues. The germline CDR1 and CDR2 sequences are SGHTA and FQGNSA. This CDR3 is CASSLAAQRGSTYEQYF. The CDR3 region has the DNA TGTGCCAGCAGCTTAGCGGCTCAGCGGGGGTCCACCTACGAGCAGTACTTC.

The V gene is TRBV6-4, the J gene TRBJ1-5; no clear D gene. V dropped 2 bases and J dropped 9 bases, with 8 bases sitting between them. CDR1 is MRHNA, CDR2 SNTAGT, per germline. The CDR3 contains 12 residues. CDR3 DNA: TGTGCCAGCAGTGACCGGGCCGGGCCCCAGCATTTT. Its protein is CASSDRAGPQHF.

The rearrangement links TRBV19 to TRBJ1-4, with a weak D call TRBD1 (5 bases). V lost 5 bases to trimming and J lost 5 bases, with 15 bases between them. CDR1 is LNHDA and CDR2 is SQIVND in the germline V gene (reference sequence). CDR3 size: 15 residues. CDR3 protein: CASSSRWGVNEKLFF. The CDR3 DNA reads as TGTGCCAGTAGTTCCCGGTGGGGGGTAAATGAAAAACTGTTTTTT.

The chain uses TRBV7-2 and TRBJ2-7; TRBD2 aligns across 13 bases. Germline trimming cut 1 base from V and 0 bases from J; bases unmatched to any gene: 3. The CDR3 contains 17 residues. Germline CDR1 is SGHTA and CDR2 is FQGNSA. CDR3 residues: CASSLGGLAGSSYEQYF. CDR3 sequence (DNA): TGTGCCAGCAGCTTAGGGGGACTAGCGGGGAGCTCCTACGAGCAGTACTTC.

The chain has TRBV6-2 or TRBV6-3 and TRBJ1-2; a weak D match, TRBD1 (5 bases). Germline V lookup: CDR1 MNHEY, CDR2 SVGEGT. The CDR3 is 14 amino acids. The V and J ends lost 5 bases and 7 bases respectively, with 17 bases between them. CDR3 coding DNA: TGTGCCAGCAGTCAAGGGACGAGGACGGGTGGCTACACCTTC. Encoded protein: CASSQGTRTGGYTF.

The chain joins TRBV6-5 to TRBJ1-1; 7 nucleotides align to TRBD1. Germline CDR1 reads MNHEY; CDR2 reads SVGAGI. Trimming cost V 6 bases and J 4 bases; bases outside gene matches: 8. This CDR3 contains 14 residues. The chain's CDR3 is CASSHRGGITEAFF. In DNA, the CDR3 is TGTGCCAGCAGCCACAGGGGAGGTATCACTGAAGCTTTCTTT.

The chain carries TRBV3-1 (or the pseudogene TRBV3-2) and TRBJ2-7; no definite D call. The length of the CDR3 is 13 residues. Germline CDR1 is LGHDT and CDR2 is YNNKEL (reference sequence). The V end was cut by 0 bases, the J end by 3 bases, with 6 bases between. CDR3 region: CASSQEFHYEQYF. The CDR3 DNA reads as TGTGCCAGCAGCCAAGAGTTTCACTACGAGCAGTACTTC.